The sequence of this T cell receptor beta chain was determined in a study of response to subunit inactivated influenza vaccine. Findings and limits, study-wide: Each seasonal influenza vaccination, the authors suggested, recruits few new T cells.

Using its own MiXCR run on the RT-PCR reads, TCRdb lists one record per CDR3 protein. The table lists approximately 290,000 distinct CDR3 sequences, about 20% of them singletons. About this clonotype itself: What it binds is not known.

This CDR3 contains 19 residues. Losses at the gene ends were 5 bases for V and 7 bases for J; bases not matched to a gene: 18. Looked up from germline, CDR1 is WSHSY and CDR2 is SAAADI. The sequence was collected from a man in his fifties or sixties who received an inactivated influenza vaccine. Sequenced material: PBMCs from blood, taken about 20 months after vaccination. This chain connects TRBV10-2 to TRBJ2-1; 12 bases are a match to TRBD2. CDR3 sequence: CASSRPPRTSGTTGNEQFF. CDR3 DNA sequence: TGCGCCAGCAGTCGACCCCCTAGGACTAGCGGGACGACGGGTAATGAGCAGTTCTTC.